This TCR beta chain was observed in a study of early T cells in non-severe SARS-CoV-2 infection (dated by TCRdb to about 2021). For the wider study: TCR sequencing used bulk RNA from unsorted whole blood, so alpha and beta chains could not be paired. General findings and caveats noted by the study authors: VDJdb matching was skewed toward anti-spike CD8 responses and likely underestimated virus-specific expansions by missing private and CD4 specificities.

Comment on this clonotype: Its cognate antigen has yet to be identified. Base qualities are not recorded, but no much larger clone differs from it by a single base.

Set within a cohort of healthcare workers in London, UK, this nested case-control study involved weekly PCR testing of nasopharyngeal swabs along with blood sampling. Between 23 and 31 March 2020, the week of the UK lockdown, healthcare workers were enrolled and then followed up weekly for as long as 16 weeks. The library was prepared using 5' RACE. The reads were generated on a NextSeq 500. Unique molecular identifiers were attached to individual cDNA molecules in the TCR library protocol so that sequencing error and PCR bias could be corrected. Sequencing covered both TCR alpha and beta chains, and within each sample the abundances of alpha and beta sequences were tightly co-correlated. The original pipeline was this. Decombinator V4 was used to annotate TCR sequences for V gene, J gene and CDR3. Expanded TCRs were defined as changing significantly between any two time points under a Poisson model with p below 0.0001. TCR abundances were normalised to the total number of TCRs sequenced in each sample and reported as counts per million. VDJdb, accessed on 1 November 2021, was searched for TCRs annotated for CMV, EBV and SARS-CoV-2, and TCRs annotated for more than one antigen were excluded. TCRdb handled the public reads itself, with Q25 trimming in fastp and clone calling in MiXCR, and kept productive beta chains. Duplicate CDR3 protein sequences are folded into a single record with the most common DNA and genes. TCRdb, rather than the study authors, made the V and J calls. The sample table contains some 61,000 distinct CDR3 sequences; only one count was recorded for around 10% of them. The ten largest clones add up to 3.9% of the sample.

This TCR was sampled from an adult who was a healthcare worker with PCR-confirmed SARS-CoV-2 infection or an uninfected control (not recorded which). Material: whole blood, obtained at baseline.

The nucleotide sequence reads TGTGCCAGCAGTTCCTCCGGGACTAGCGGGGAAATTCGGTTCTTC. It encodes CASSSSGTSGEIRFF. The chain links TRBV28 with TRBJ2-1; TRBD2 matches 13 bases in the middle. The V end gives up 4 bases and the J end 15 bases, leaving 12 bases in the junction not matched to a gene. From a lookup of the germline V gene, CDR1 and CDR2 are MDHEN and SYDVKM. Inclusive of the bounding cysteine and phenylalanine, the CDR3 is 15 residues long. The kept DNA is CDR3 alone, 45 bases in frame from the first base.